This section outlines one T cell receptor (beta chain) sequence together with its context. Germline lookup yields CDR1 MNHEY and CDR2 SMNVEV (reference sequence). Trimming removed 8 bases from V and 4 bases from J; junction bases left unmatched: 21. This CDR3 has 19 residues. Sequencing was performed with immunoSEQ multiplex PCR; in TCRdb, only in-frame clones are kept and a portion is missing. The table shows tens of thousands of clones, with roughly 87% occurring only once. This record comes from a study of T cell responses to AZD1222 COVID-19 vaccine. This receptor was taken from an adult in good health. The sample consisted of peripheral blood, taken on day 0 of AZD1222 vaccination. The chain has TRBV27 and TRBJ2-2; 8 positions match TRBD2. CDR3 loop: CASSFSTSGMKGGTGELFF. The CDR3 coding sequence is TGTGCCAGCTCGTTTTCTACTAGCGGTATGAAAGGAGGCACCGGGGAGCTGTTTTTT.